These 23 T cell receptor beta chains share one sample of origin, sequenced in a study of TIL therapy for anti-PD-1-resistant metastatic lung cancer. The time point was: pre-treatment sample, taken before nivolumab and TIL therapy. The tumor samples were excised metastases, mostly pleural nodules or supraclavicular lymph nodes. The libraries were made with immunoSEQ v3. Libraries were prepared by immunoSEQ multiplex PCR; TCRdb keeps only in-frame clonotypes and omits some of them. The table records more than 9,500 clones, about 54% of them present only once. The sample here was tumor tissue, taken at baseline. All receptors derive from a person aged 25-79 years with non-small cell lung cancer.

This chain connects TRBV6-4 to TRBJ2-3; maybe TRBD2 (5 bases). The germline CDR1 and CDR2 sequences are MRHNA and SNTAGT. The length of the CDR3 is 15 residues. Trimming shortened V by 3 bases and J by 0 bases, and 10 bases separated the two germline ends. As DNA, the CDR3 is TGTGCCAGCAGTGAGGAGGAATCTAGCACAGATACGCAGTATTTT. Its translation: CASSEEESSTDTQYF.

CDR3 sequence: CASSFETPLRYPDTQYF. CDR3 in DNA: TGCGCCAGCAGCTTTGAAACCCCCCTCAGGTACCCAGATACGCAGTATTTT. This chain uses TRBV5-1 with TRBJ2-3; D uncertain. Trimming pared 2 bases from V and 4 bases from J, leaving 20 bases between. The CDR3 is made up of 17 amino acids. Germline CDR1 and CDR2: SGHRS and YFSETQ.

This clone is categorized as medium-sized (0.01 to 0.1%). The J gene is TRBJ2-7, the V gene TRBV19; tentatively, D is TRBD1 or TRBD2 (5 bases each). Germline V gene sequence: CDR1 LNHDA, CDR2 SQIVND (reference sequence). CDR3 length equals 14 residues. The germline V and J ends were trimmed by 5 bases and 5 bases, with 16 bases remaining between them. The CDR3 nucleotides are TGTGCCAGTAGTCAAGGGGCGGGTTCGGACGAGCAGTACTTC. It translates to CASSQGAGSDEQYF.

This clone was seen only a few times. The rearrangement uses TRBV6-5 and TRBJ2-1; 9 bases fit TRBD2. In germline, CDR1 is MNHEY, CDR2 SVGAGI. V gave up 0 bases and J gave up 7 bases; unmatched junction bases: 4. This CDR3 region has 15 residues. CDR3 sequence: CASSYSGLAGNEQFF. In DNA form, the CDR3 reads TGTGCCAGCAGTTACTCTGGCCTAGCGGGAAATGAGCAGTTCTTC.

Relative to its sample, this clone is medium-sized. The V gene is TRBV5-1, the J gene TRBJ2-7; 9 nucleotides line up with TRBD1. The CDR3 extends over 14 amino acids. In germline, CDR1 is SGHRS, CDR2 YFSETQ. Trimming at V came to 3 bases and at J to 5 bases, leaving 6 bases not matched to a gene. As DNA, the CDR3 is TGCGCCAGCAGCTGGGACAGGGTAAGGCACGAGCAGTACTTC. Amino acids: CASSWDRVRHEQYF.

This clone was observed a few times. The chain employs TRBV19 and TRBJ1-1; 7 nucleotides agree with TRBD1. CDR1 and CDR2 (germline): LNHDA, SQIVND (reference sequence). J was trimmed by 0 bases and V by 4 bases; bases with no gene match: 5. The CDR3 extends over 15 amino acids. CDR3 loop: CASSTTGTVNTEAFF. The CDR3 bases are TGTGCCAGTAGTACGACCGGGACAGTGAACACTGAAGCTTTCTTT.

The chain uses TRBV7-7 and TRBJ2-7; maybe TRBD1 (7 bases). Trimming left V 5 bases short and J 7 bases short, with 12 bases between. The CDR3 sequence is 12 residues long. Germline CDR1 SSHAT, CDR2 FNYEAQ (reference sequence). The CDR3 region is CASSLQGGEQYF. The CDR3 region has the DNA TGTGCCAGCAGCCTCCAGGGGGGTGAGCAGTACTTC.

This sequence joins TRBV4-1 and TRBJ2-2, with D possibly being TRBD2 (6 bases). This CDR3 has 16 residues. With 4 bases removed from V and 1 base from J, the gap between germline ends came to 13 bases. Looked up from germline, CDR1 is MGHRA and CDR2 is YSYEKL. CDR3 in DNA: TGCGCCAGCAGCCCGCTCGGGGGAGTGAACACCGGGGAGCTGTTTTTT. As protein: CASSPLGGVNTGELFF.

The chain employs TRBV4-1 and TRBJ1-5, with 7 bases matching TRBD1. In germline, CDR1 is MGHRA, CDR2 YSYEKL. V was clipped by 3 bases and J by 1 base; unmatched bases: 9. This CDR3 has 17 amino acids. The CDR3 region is CASSHPTGEGSNQPQHF. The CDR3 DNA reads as TGCGCCAGCAGCCACCCCACAGGGGAAGGGAGCAATCAGCCCCAGCATTTT.

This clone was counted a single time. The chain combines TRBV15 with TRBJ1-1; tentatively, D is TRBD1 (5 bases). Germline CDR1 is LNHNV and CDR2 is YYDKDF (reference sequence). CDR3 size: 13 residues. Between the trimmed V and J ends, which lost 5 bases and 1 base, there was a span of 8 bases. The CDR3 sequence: CATSFTGNTEAFF. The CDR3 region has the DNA TGTGCCACCAGCTTCACAGGGAACACTGAAGCTTTCTTT.

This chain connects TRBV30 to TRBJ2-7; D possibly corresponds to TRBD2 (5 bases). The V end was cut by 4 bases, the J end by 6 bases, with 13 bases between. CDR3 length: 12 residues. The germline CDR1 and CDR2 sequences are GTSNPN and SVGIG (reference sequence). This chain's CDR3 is CAWNRRAAEQYF. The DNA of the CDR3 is TGTGCCTGGAATCGGCGAGCGGCCGAGCAGTACTTC.

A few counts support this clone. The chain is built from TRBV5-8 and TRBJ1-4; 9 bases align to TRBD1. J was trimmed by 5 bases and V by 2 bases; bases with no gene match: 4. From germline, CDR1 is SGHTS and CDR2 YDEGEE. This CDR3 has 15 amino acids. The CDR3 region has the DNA TGTGCCAGCAGCTTATTGGGACAGGGAAATGAAAAACTGTTTTTT. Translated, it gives CASSLLGQGNEKLFF. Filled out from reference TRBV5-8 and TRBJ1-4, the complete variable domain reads EAGVTQSPTHLIKTRGQQATLRCSPISGHTSVYWYQQALGLGLQFLLWYDEGEERNRGNFPPRFSGRQFPNYSSELNVNALELEDSALYLCASSLLGQGNEKLFFGSGTQLSVL.

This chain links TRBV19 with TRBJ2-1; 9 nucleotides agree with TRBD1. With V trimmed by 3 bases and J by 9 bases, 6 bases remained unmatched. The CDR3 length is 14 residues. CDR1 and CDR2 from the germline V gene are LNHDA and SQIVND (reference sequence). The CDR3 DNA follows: TGTGCCAGTAGTATCGGACAGGGGAGAGGTGAGCAGTTCTTC. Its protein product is CASSIGQGRGEQFF.

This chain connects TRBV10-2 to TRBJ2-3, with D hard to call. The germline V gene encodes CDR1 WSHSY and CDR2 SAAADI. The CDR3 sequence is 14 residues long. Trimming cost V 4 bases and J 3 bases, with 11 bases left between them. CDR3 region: CASSVVKGTDTQYF. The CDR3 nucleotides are TGCGCCAGCAGTGTTGTCAAGGGAACAGATACGCAGTATTTT.

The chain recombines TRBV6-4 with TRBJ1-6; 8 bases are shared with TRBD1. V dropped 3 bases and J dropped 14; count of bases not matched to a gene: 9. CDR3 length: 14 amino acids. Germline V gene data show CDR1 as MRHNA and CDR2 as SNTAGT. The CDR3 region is CASSEGQGVASLHF. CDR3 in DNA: TGTGCCAGCAGTGAAGGACAGGGCGTTGCGTCCCTCCACTTT.

The CDR3 sequence: CASSPSYGGGQPQHF. The CDR3 DNA follows: TGTGCCAGCAGTCCCTCATACGGGGGCGGGCAGCCCCAGCATTTT. The chain carries TRBV27 and TRBJ1-5; tentative D call: TRBD1 (6 bases). Trimming took off 5 bases at V and 7 bases at J, with 18 bases between the two ends. Germline-derived CDR1 and CDR2 are MNHEY and SMNVEV (reference sequence). There are 15 residues in the CDR3.

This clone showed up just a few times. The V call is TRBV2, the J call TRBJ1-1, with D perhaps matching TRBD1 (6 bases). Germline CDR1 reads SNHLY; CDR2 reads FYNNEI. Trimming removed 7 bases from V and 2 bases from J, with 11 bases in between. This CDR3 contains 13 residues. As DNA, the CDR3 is TGTGCCAGCAACCCACAGGGCAACACTGAAGCTTTCTTT. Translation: CASNPQGNTEAFF.

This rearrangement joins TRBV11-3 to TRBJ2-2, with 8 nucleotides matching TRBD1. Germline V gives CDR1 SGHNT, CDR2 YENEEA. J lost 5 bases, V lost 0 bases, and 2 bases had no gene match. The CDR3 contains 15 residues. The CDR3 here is CASSLEGQVTGELFF. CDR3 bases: TGTGCCAGCAGCTTAGAGGGACAGGTGACCGGGGAGCTGTTTTTT.

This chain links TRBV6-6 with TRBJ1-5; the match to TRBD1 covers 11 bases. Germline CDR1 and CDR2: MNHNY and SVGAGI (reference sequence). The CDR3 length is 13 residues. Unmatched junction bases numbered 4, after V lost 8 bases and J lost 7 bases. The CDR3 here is CASRDRGLQPQHF. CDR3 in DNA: TGTGCCAGCCGGGACAGGGGGTTACAGCCCCAGCATTTT.

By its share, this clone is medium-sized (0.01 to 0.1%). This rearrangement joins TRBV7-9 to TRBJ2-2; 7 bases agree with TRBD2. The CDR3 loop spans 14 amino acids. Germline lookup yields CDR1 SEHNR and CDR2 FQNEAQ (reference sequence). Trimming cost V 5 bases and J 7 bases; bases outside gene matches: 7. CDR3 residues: CASSPGLADGELFF. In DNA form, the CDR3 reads TGTGCCAGCAGCCCCGGGCTAGCGGACGGGGAGCTGTTTTTT.

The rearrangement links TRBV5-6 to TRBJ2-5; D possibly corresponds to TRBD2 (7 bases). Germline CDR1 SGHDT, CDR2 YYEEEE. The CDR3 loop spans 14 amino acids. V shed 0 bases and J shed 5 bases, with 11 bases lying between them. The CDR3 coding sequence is TGTGCCAGCAGCTTGGTGGGGGGGCTTGAGACCCAGTACTTC. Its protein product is CASSLVGGLETQYF.

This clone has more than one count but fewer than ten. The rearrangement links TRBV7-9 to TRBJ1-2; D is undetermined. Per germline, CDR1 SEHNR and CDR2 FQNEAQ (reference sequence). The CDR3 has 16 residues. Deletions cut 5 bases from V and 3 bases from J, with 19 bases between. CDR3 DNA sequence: TGTGCCAGCAGCGCCGTGGGCGGTCTCGGAGACTATGGCTACACCTTC. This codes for CASSAVGGLGDYGYTF.

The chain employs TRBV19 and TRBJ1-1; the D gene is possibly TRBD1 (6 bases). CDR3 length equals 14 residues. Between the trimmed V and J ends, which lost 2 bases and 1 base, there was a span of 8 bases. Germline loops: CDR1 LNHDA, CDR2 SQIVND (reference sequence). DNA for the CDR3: TGTGCCAGTAGTATAATACAGGGGAACACTGAAGCTTTCTTT. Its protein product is CASSIIQGNTEAFF.